The 23 T cell receptor beta chains below all came from one sample that was sequenced in a study of T cell responses to AZD1222 COVID-19 vaccine. Sequencing was performed with immunoSEQ multiplex PCR; in TCRdb, only in-frame clones are kept and a portion is missing. There are around 130,000 clones in the sample; around 89% occur only once, and approximately 9.4% lies in the top ten. The sequencing used peripheral blood, collected 28 days after the second AZD1222 dose. The receptors come from an adult who received the AZD1222 COVID-19 vaccine.

J is TRBJ2-3 and V is TRBV4-1; 9 bases align to TRBD2. The CDR3 consists of 16 residues. The V gene's germline CDR1 is MGHRA and CDR2 YSYEKL. The junction had 6 bases not matched to a gene; V was cut back by 4 bases and J by 1 base. CDR3 sequence reads: CASSRSLAGGTDTQYF. CDR3 in DNA: TGCGCCAGCAGCCGCTCCTTAGCGGGGGGCACAGATACGCAGTATTTT.

J is TRBJ1-4 and V is TRBV5-1; D gene ambiguous. CDR3 length: 14 amino acids. Trimming shortened V by 4 bases and J by 6 bases, and 13 bases separated the two germline ends. CDR1 is SGHRS and CDR2 is YFSETQ in the germline V gene. As DNA, the CDR3 is TGCGCCAGCAGCCCTTCGACACCGTATGAAAAACTGTTTTTT. It specifies CASSPSTPYEKLFF.

The rearrangement links TRBV11-2 to TRBJ1-4; 8 nucleotides line up with TRBD1. The CDR3 has 15 amino acids. V lost 1 base and J lost 8; bases outside the gene matches: 6. Germline V lookup: CDR1 SGHAT, CDR2 FQNNGV. Here the CDR3 reads CASSLATGVGEKLFF. DNA of the CDR3: TGTGCCAGCAGCTTAGCGACAGGGGTAGGGGAAAAACTGTTTTTT.

The chain joins TRBV9 to TRBJ1-3; perhaps TRBD1 as D (6 bases). The CDR3 loop spans 14 amino acids. In germline, CDR1 is SGDLS, CDR2 YYNGEE. V lost 3 bases to trimming and J lost 2 bases, with 9 bases between them. The CDR3, as DNA: TGTGCCAGCAGCGCCGGGACAACTGGAAACACCATATATTTT. Protein sequence: CASSAGTTGNTIYF.

The table lists this clone with a few counts. This chain joins TRBV19 and TRBJ1-1; D unclear. Trimming removed 5 bases from V and 0 bases from J, with 10 bases in between. Germline V lookup: CDR1 LNHDA, CDR2 SQIVND (reference sequence). CDR3 length: 14 amino acids. As DNA, the CDR3 is TGTGCCAGTAGTGCGACTGTTATGAACACTGAAGCTTTCTTT. It is translated as CASSATVMNTEAFF.

The rearrangement links TRBV10-2 to TRBJ2-3, with D possibly TRBD2 on 6 matching bases. This CDR3 comprises 15 residues. V lost 3 bases and J 1 base, leaving 11 bases between the germline ends. Germline CDR1 reads WSHSY; CDR2 reads SAAADI. CDR3 coding DNA: TGCGCCAGCAGTGACGAACAGCGGGGCACAGATACGCAGTATTTT. It translates to CASSDEQRGTDTQYF.

This clone was observed once. The J gene is TRBJ1-4, the V gene TRBV5-3; D call uncertain. TRBV5-3 is an ORF; its function is uncertain. V lost 4 bases and J 6 bases, leaving 16 bases between the germline ends. The CDR3 is 15 residues long. CDR3 sequence reads: CARSPNPGFDEKLFF. In nucleotides, the CDR3 is TGTGCCAGAAGCCCTAATCCGGGGTTTGATGAAAAACTGTTTTTT.

The V call is TRBV6-5, the J call TRBJ2-6; no reliable D call. The CDR3 is 15 amino acids. Germline CDR1 MNHEY, CDR2 SVGAGI. V was shortened by 7 bases and J by 0 bases, with 10 bases between the two germline ends. DNA for the CDR3: TGTGCCAGCACGCAGTCCTACTCTGGGGCCAACGTCCTGACTTTC. Amino acids: CASTQSYSGANVLTF.

The chain joins TRBV3-1 (or the pseudogene TRBV3-2) to TRBJ2-1, with TRBD2 identical over 7 bases. CDR1 is LGHDT and CDR2 is YNNKEL in the germline V gene (reference sequence). CDR3 length equals 16 residues. V lost 4 bases to trimming and J lost 6 bases; unmatched junction nucleotides: 12. The CDR3 reads CASSRTREGNSNEQFF. The CDR3 DNA is TGTGCCAGCAGCCGGACTAGGGAGGGAAATTCCAATGAGCAGTTCTTC.

The CDR3 DNA reads as TGTGCCAGCAGTTTATCACGGGGCTTACTTAATTCACCCCTCCACTTT. Protein: CASSLSRGLLNSPLHF. This chain joins TRBV27 and TRBJ1-6; maybe TRBD1 (5 bases). CDR3 size: 16 residues. Trimming removed 0 bases from V and 6 bases from J, with 12 bases in between. CDR1 and CDR2 (germline): MNHEY, SMNVEV (reference sequence).

The genes are TRBV4-1 and TRBJ1-3; D gene unclear. The CDR3 has 14 residues. Trimming pared 1 base from V and 8 bases from J, leaving 12 bases between. Germline V gene data show CDR1 as MGHRA and CDR2 as YSYEKL. This chain's CDR3 is CASSQVFGGDTIYF. For the CDR3, the DNA is TGCGCCAGCAGCCAAGTCTTCGGCGGTGACACCATATATTTT.

V and J are TRBV7-2 and TRBJ1-1; 7 bases align to TRBD1. This CDR3 has 15 amino acids. Germline V lookup: CDR1 SGHTA, CDR2 FQGNSA. With 5 bases clipped from V and 5 bases from J, the junction kept 11 bases outside the gene matches. In nucleotides, the CDR3 is TGTGCCAGCAGCGCCGGATCGACAGGGAGAACTGAAGCTTTCTTT. Translation: CASSAGSTGRTEAFF. Variable domain in full (rest from reference TRBV7-2 and TRBJ1-1): GAGVSQSPSNKVTEKGKDVELRCDPISGHTALYWYRQSLGQGLEFLIYFQGNSAPDKSGLPSDRFSAERTGGSVSTLTIQRTQQEDSAVYLCASSAGSTGRTEAFFGQGTRLTVV.

The V and J genes are TRBV5-8 and TRBJ1-2, with 7 bases matching TRBD1. Trimming at V came to 3 bases and at J to 5 bases, leaving 1 base not matched to a gene. Germline CDR1 and CDR2: SGHTS and YDEGEE. CDR3 size: 12 residues. DNA for the CDR3: TGTGCCAGCAGCTGGGGACAGTATGGCTACACCTTC. It is translated as CASSWGQYGYTF.

The chain is built from TRBV6-5 and TRBJ1-6; D is uncertain. V lost 3 bases to trimming and J lost 4 bases, with 10 bases between them. Germline CDR1 is MNHEY and CDR2 is SVGAGI. The CDR3 is made up of 15 amino acids. The DNA for the CDR3 is TGTGCCAGCAGTTATACGAGCGTATATAATTCACCCCTCCACTTT. This translates into CASSYTSVYNSPLHF.

This clone was detected once. The gene calls are TRBV12-5 and TRBJ2-5, with 8 bases lining up with TRBD2. V lost 7 bases and J lost 2; bases outside the gene matches: 3. The CDR3 sequence is 13 residues long. Germline V gene data show CDR1 as LGHNT and CDR2 as FRNRAP. The CDR3 reads CASAASGQETQYF. The CDR3 DNA reads TGTGCTAGTGCGGCTAGCGGGCAAGAGACCCAGTACTTC. Drawing the rest from reference TRBV12-5 and TRBJ2-5, the complete variable domain is DARVTQTPRHKVTEMGQEVTMRCQPILGHNTVFWYRQTMMQGLELLAYFRNRAPLDDSGMPKDRFSAEMPDATLATLKIQPSEPRDSAVYFCASAASGQETQYFGPGTRLLVL.

The J gene is TRBJ1-5, the V gene TRBV19, with TRBD1 identical over 9 bases. V trimming: 3 bases; J trimming: 0 bases; junction bases outside the gene matches: 9. The CDR3 spans 18 residues. In germline, CDR1 is LNHDA, CDR2 SQIVND (reference sequence). The CDR3 bases are TGTGCCAGTAGTATCGGGACAGGGTCGTATCTTAGCAATCAGCCCCAGCATTTT. Its protein is CASSIGTGSYLSNQPQHF. The full variable domain, with the rest looked up from reference TRBV19 and TRBJ1-5, is DGGITQSPKYLFRKEGQNVTLSCEQNLNHDAMYWYRQDPGQGLRLIYYSQIVNDFQKGDIAEGYSVSREKKESFPLTVTSAQKNPTAFYLCASSIGTGSYLSNQPQHFGDGTRLSIL.

V gene TRBV12-2 combines with J gene TRBJ2-1; the listed D gene, TRBD2, was not tested against the DNA. TRBV12-2 is described as a pseudogene. The length of the CDR3 is 16 residues. DNA of the CDR3: TGTGCAAGTCGCTTAGCGCGCAGCGGGACTCACAATGAGCAGTTCTTC. It yields the protein CASRLARSGTHNEQFF.

The gene calls are TRBV7-2 and TRBJ1-6, with D unresolved. CDR3 size: 13 residues. The germline V gene encodes CDR1 SGHTA and CDR2 FQGNSA. Trimming stripped 5 bases from V and 7 bases from J, with 9 bases between. CDR3 region: CASSGDYNSPLHF. The CDR3 DNA follows: TGTGCCAGCAGCGGAGATTACAATTCACCCCTCCACTTT. Drawing the rest from reference TRBV7-2 and TRBJ1-6, the complete variable domain is GAGVSQSPSNKVTEKGKDVELRCDPISGHTALYWYRQSLGQGLEFLIYFQGNSAPDKSGLPSDRFSAERTGGSVSTLTIQRTQQEDSAVYLCASSGDYNSPLHFGNGTRLTVT.

V and J are TRBV18 and TRBJ2-1; the match to TRBD1 covers 7 bases. Germline V CDR1 and CDR2: KGHSH, LQKENI. The CDR3 totals 15 residues. V lost 3 bases and J lost 2; bases outside the gene matches: 4. The DNA of the CDR3 is TGTGCCAGCTCACCTCGACAGGGAACCTACAATGAGCAGTTCTTC. Amino acid sequence: CASSPRQGTYNEQFF.

The chain combines TRBV7-3 with TRBJ2-1, with D possibly being TRBD1 (6 bases). Per the germline V gene, CDR1 is SGHTA and CDR2 is FQGTGA. Trimming left V 5 bases short and J 0 bases short, with 17 bases between. This CDR3 spans 17 amino acids. The CDR3 here is CASSPGQVLHSYNEQFF. In nucleotides, the CDR3 is TGTGCCAGCAGCCCGGGACAAGTGCTCCACTCCTACAATGAGCAGTTCTTC.

The gene calls are TRBV18 and TRBJ1-1; maybe TRBD1 (5 bases). V shed 2 bases and J shed 8 bases, with 12 bases lying between them. This CDR3 comprises 13 residues. CDR1 is KGHSH and CDR2 is LQKENI in the germline V gene. The CDR3 protein is CASSPGTGTEAFF. CDR3 bases: TGTGCCAGCTCACCAGGAACAGGAACCGAAGCTTTCTTT.

This clone was recorded once. The chain joins TRBV19 to TRBJ2-7; 7 nucleotides line up with TRBD2. With 7 bases clipped from V and 6 bases from J, the junction kept 9 bases outside the gene matches. The CDR3 has 13 residues. Per the germline V gene, CDR1 is LNHDA and CDR2 is SQIVND (reference sequence). The CDR3 DNA reads TGTGCCAGTACCATGGGGGGGATCGGCGAGCAGTACTTC. It codes for CASTMGGIGEQYF.

The genes are TRBV5-1 and TRBJ2-7; TRBD2 matches 10 bases. Germline CDR1 reads SGHRS; CDR2 reads YFSETQ. Trimming removed 4 bases from V and 5 bases from J; junction bases left unmatched: 6. The length of the CDR3 is 14 residues. The DNA of the CDR3 is TGCGCCAGCAGCCCAGCTAGCGGGGGCGACGAGCAGTACTTC. Translating it yields CASSPASGGDEQYF.